This TCR beta chain was sequenced during a study of blood T cells in healthy people across ages. It was with a sample-barcoded 5' primer and a J-beta primer mix that a second PCR of roughly 7 to 12 cycles was run. One entry per CDR3 protein, called by TCRdb with MiXCR from the 5' RACE reads. The sample records 1.5 million to 2 million distinct CDR3 sequences, just under 50% being singletons. The CDR3 runs to 17 residues. The germline gives CDR1 LGHNA, CDR2 YNFKEQ. Trimming took 2 bases from V and 3 from J; bases not matched to a gene: 6. The specimen sequenced was blood. The rearrangement uses TRBV4-2 and TRBJ2-6; 8 bases align to TRBD1. This TCR was sampled from a woman in her thirties or forties in good health. Here the CDR3 DNA reads TGTGCCAGCAGCCAACCCGGGACAGGTGGTGGGGCCAACGTCCTGACTTTC. It encodes CASSQPGTGGGANVLTF.